The 27 T cell receptor beta chains reported below all come from one sample, sequenced in a study of blood T cell repertoires in COVID-19. TCRdb keeps only in-frame clones here, not all; method: immunoSEQ multiplex PCR. Among 300,000 or so clones listed, just under 90% were seen once. The sequenced material came from peripheral blood. Source of these receptors: a woman aged 40 to 49 with acute or convalescent COVID-19.

The chain couples TRBV13 to TRBJ1-3; D not resolved. The germline V and J ends were trimmed by 3 bases and 4 bases, with 4 bases remaining between them. Germline V gene lookup returns CDR1 PRHDT and CDR2 FYEKMQ (reference sequence). The CDR3 has 12 amino acids. CDR3 sequence (DNA): TGTGCCAGCAGCTTCGTGGGAAACACCATATATTTT. Translated: CASSFVGNTIYF. Combining the CDR3 with reference TRBV13 and TRBJ1-3 gives the whole variable domain AAGVIQSPRHLIKEKRETATLKCYPIPRHDTVYWYQQGPGQDPQFLISFYEKMQSDKGSIPDRFSAQQFSDYHSELNMSSLELGDSALYFCASSFVGNTIYFGEGSWLTVV.

The V call is TRBV3-1 (or the pseudogene TRBV3-2), the J call TRBJ1-1; TRBD1 might be the D (5 bases). The germline V gene has CDR1 LGHDT and CDR2 YNNKEL (reference sequence). Between the trimmed V and J ends, which lost 0 bases and 5 bases, there was a span of 10 bases. The CDR3 extends over 14 amino acids. CDR3: CASSQDLQGTEAFF. The CDR3 bases are TGTGCCAGCAGCCAAGATCTGCAGGGAACTGAAGCTTTCTTT.

The rearrangement uses TRBV19 and TRBJ1-2, with a possible D match to TRBD1 (5 bases). Trimming pared 2 bases from V and 3 bases from J, leaving 16 bases between. The germline CDR1 and CDR2 sequences are LNHDA and SQIVND (reference sequence). There are 16 residues in the CDR3. For the CDR3, the DNA is TGTGCCAGTAGTATAAGGGCGGCAGGGTATGACTATGGCTACACCTTC. Amino acids: CASSIRAAGYDYGYTF. Combining the CDR3 with reference TRBV19 and TRBJ1-2 gives the whole variable domain DGGITQSPKYLFRKEGQNVTLSCEQNLNHDAMYWYRQDPGQGLRLIYYSQIVNDFQKGDIAEGYSVSREKKESFPLTVTSAQKNPTAFYLCASSIRAAGYDYGYTFGSGTRLTVV.

The rearrangement joins TRBV3-1 (or the pseudogene TRBV3-2) to TRBJ1-1; possibly TRBD1 for D (5 bases). Looked up from germline, CDR1 is LGHDT and CDR2 is YNNKEL (reference sequence). V was pared by 0 bases and J by 0 bases, with 8 bases between. The CDR3 runs 15 residues. The CDR3, as DNA: TGTGCCAGCAGCCAAGACCGGGGGATGAACACTGAAGCTTTCTTT. It codes for CASSQDRGMNTEAFF.

The chain is built from TRBV7-3 and TRBJ2-5; the match to TRBD2 covers 7 bases. The J segment lost 2 bases and the V segment lost 3 bases, leaving 6 bases of the junction unmatched. CDR3 size: 15 residues. Germline V CDR1 and CDR2: SGHTA, FQGTGA. The CDR3: CASSLSGGGQETQYF. The CDR3 DNA sequence: TGTGCCAGCAGCTTGTCAGGCGGGGGACAAGAGACCCAGTACTTC.

The rearrangement joins TRBV13 to TRBJ1-2, with a possible D match to TRBD1 (6 bases). Trimming pared 5 bases from V and 2 bases from J, leaving 12 bases between. This CDR3 contains 14 residues. Germline lookup yields CDR1 PRHDT and CDR2 FYEKMQ (reference sequence). CDR3 protein: CASSLLGQNYGYTF. CDR3 in DNA: TGTGCCAGCAGCCTTCTCGGACAGAACTATGGCTACACCTTC.

The rearrangement uses TRBV7-6 and TRBJ1-2; the D gene is possibly TRBD1 (5 bases). CDR1 and CDR2 (germline): SGHVS, FNYEAQ. The CDR3 consists of 18 residues. V was shortened by 0 bases and J by 2 bases, with 19 bases between the two germline ends. The CDR3 is CASSLARARQGENYGYTF. The CDR3 nucleotides are TGTGCCAGCAGCTTAGCCCGAGCCCGGCAGGGTGAAAACTATGGCTACACCTTC.

This clone was detected only a few times. The J gene is TRBJ1-6, the V gene TRBV19; D is unclear. The V gene's germline CDR1 is LNHDA and CDR2 SQIVND (reference sequence). The CDR3 runs 14 residues. The germline V and J ends were trimmed by 2 bases and 5 bases, with 7 bases remaining between them. The CDR3 coding sequence is TGTGCCAGTAGTATACAGGAGGATAATTCACCCCTCCACTTT. It encodes CASSIQEDNSPLHF. Full variable domain (rest looked up from reference TRBV19 and TRBJ1-6): DGGITQSPKYLFRKEGQNVTLSCEQNLNHDAMYWYRQDPGQGLRLIYYSQIVNDFQKGDIAEGYSVSREKKESFPLTVTSAQKNPTAFYLCASSIQEDNSPLHFGNGTRLTVT.

The J gene is TRBJ1-2, the V gene TRBV6-5; 9 bases match TRBD1. The V and J ends lost 8 bases and 5 bases, in that order; junction bases with no gene match: 6. There are 13 residues in the CDR3. Germline CDR1 MNHEY, CDR2 SVGAGI. The CDR3 spells CASWLGQGYGYTF. The CDR3 bases are TGTGCCAGCTGGTTGGGACAGGGTTATGGCTACACCTTC.

The CDR3 protein is CASSEWQVSSKNTIYF. The CDR3 DNA is TGTGCCAGCAGTGAATGGCAGGTCTCATCGAAAAACACCATATATTTT. V usage is TRBV2 and J usage is TRBJ1-3, with D unresolved. The CDR3 is made up of 16 amino acids. Trimming stripped 2 bases from V and 6 bases from J, with 17 bases between. CDR1 and CDR2 (germline): SNHLY, FYNNEI. Combining the CDR3 with reference TRBV2 and TRBJ1-3 gives the whole variable domain EPEVTQTPSHQVTQMGQEVILRCVPISNHLYFYWYRQILGQKVEFLVSFYNNEISEKSEIFDDQFSVERPDGSNFTLKIRSTKLEDSAMYFCASSEWQVSSKNTIYFGEGSWLTVV.

The chain uses TRBV10-3 and TRBJ2-5; the D is unclear. Per germline, CDR1 ENHRY and CDR2 SYGVKD. The ends were cut back, 3 bases at V and 4 bases at J, with 3 bases in the middle. The CDR3 is made up of 11 amino acids. The CDR3 DNA reads TGTGCCATCAGTGACGGAGAGACCCAGTACTTC. Residues: CAISDGETQYF.

The rearrangement uses TRBV24-1 and TRBJ1-1; tentatively, D is TRBD1 (6 bases). V was cut by 4 bases and J by 8 bases, with 13 bases left in between. The CDR3 is made up of 13 amino acids. Germline V gene data show CDR1 as KGHDR and CDR2 as SFDVKD. CDR3 amino acids: CATSEGTRFEAFF. DNA for the CDR3: TGTGCCACCAGTGAAGGGACAAGATTCGAAGCTTTCTTT.

The rearrangement joins TRBV12-3 or TRBV12-4 to TRBJ1-1, with a tentative D call TRBD1 (5 bases). The CDR3 runs 12 residues. Between the trimmed V and J ends, which lost 1 base and 11 bases, there was a span of 11 bases. This CDR3 is CASSLEGPSAFF. Here the CDR3 DNA reads TGTGCCAGCAGTTTAGAGGGGCCGTCGGCTTTCTTT.

This clone has just a few counts. CDR3 DNA: TGTGCAAGTCCGGAGGGCATCGAGCAGTACGTC. Residues: CASPEGIEQYV. This chain connects TRBV12-2 to TRBJ2-7; the table calls TRBD2, which could not be checked here. TRBV12-2 is a pseudogene. The CDR3 runs to 11 residues.

The V and J genes are TRBV5-1 and TRBJ2-2; 13 bases fit TRBD2. The germline CDR1 and CDR2 sequences are SGHRS and YFSETQ. The CDR3 is 17 residues long. After removal of 4 bases from V and 0 bases from J, the junction contained 3 bases not matched to a gene. This CDR3 is CASSGTSGVANTGELFF. The DNA for the CDR3 is TGCGCCAGCAGCGGGACTAGCGGGGTTGCGAACACCGGGGAGCTGTTTTTT.

The J gene is TRBJ2-5, the V gene TRBV6-5; possibly TRBD1 for D (6 bases). V lost 4 bases, J lost 2 bases, and 17 bases lay in between. From germline, CDR1 is MNHEY and CDR2 SVGAGI. The CDR3 length is 16 residues. The CDR3 sequence is CASSSNTGHFQETQYF. The DNA of the CDR3 is TGTGCCAGCAGTTCTAACACGGGACACTTTCAAGAGACCCAGTACTTC.

The chain recombines TRBV10-1 with TRBJ2-3, with TRBD2 matching over 8 bases. V lost 3 bases and J lost 2; bases outside the gene matches: 1. The germline V gene encodes CDR1 WNHNN and CDR2 SYGVQD (reference sequence). CDR3 length equals 14 residues. The CDR3 sequence: CASSEAGDTDTQYF. CDR3 nucleotides: TGCGCCAGCAGTGAAGCGGGGGACACAGATACGCAGTATTTT.

This clone appeared once. This rearrangement joins TRBV6-7 to TRBJ2-7; 14 nucleotides align to TRBD2. TRBV6-7 is assigned to the ORF class and has an uncertain function. CDR3 length: 16 amino acids. The V and J ends lost 4 bases and 3 bases, in that order; junction bases with no gene match: 5. The CDR3 loop reads CASSSRTSGGNYEQYV. CDR3 DNA sequence: TGTGCCAGCAGTTCCCGGACTAGCGGGGGGAACTACGAGCAGTACGTC.

V usage is TRBV15 and J usage is TRBJ2-4; 11 bases are shared with TRBD1. Germline-derived CDR1 and CDR2 are LNHNV and YYDKDF (reference sequence). This CDR3 is built from 17 residues. The ends lost 5 bases at V and 2 bases at J; junction bases unmatched: 8. The CDR3 sequence: CATSRDGQGATKNIQYF. DNA for the CDR3: TGTGCCACCAGCCGCGACGGACAGGGGGCGACCAAAAACATTCAGTACTTC.

The J gene is TRBJ1-1, the V gene TRBV11-2, with a tentative D call TRBD1 (6 bases). This CDR3 spans 14 amino acids. Per the germline V gene, CDR1 is SGHAT and CDR2 is FQNNGV. Trimming left V 2 bases short and J 1 base short, with 8 bases between. CDR3 region: CASSLQQGNTEAFF. As DNA, the CDR3 is TGTGCCAGCAGCTTACAACAGGGGAACACTGAAGCTTTCTTT.

The genes are TRBV13 and TRBJ2-3; TRBD2 agrees at 9 bases. The CDR3 runs 16 residues. The ends lost 4 bases at V and 5 bases at J; junction bases unmatched: 10. Germline lookup yields CDR1 PRHDT and CDR2 FYEKMQ (reference sequence). The CDR3 coding sequence is TGTGCCAGCAGCTGGTTTGCGGGGGGGCTGGGAGATACGCAGTATTTT. Protein: CASSWFAGGLGDTQYF.

The genes are TRBV5-4 and TRBJ1-4; 7 nucleotides line up with TRBD1. The germline V gene has CDR1 SGHNT and CDR2 YYREEE (reference sequence). With 4 bases clipped from V and 3 bases from J, the junction kept 6 bases outside the gene matches. The CDR3 is made up of 15 amino acids. The CDR3 nucleotides are TGTGCCAGCAGCCCCAGAGGGACAGCTAATGAAAAACTGTTTTTT. It encodes CASSPRGTANEKLFF.

J is TRBJ1-2 and V is TRBV18, with 10 bases that match TRBD1. Trimming cost V 6 bases and J 4 bases; bases outside gene matches: 14. CDR1 and CDR2 (germline): KGHSH, LQKENI. The CDR3 is made up of 17 amino acids. The CDR3 region is CASSLLRQGQGIYGYTF. As DNA, the CDR3 is TGTGCCAGCTCTCTCCTTCGGCAGGGACAGGGGATCTATGGCTACACCTTC.

The chain carries TRBV20-1 and TRBJ2-3; 11 bases are a match to TRBD2. V gave up 3 bases and J gave up 8 bases; unmatched junction bases: 7. Germline-derived CDR1 and CDR2 are DFQATT and SNEGSKA (reference sequence). The length of the CDR3 is 14 residues. The CDR3 DNA follows: TGCAGTGCTAGTAGCGGGGGGGCCCAAGTTACGCAGTATTTT. Protein sequence: CSASSGGAQVTQYF.

This chain links TRBV25-1 with TRBJ1-1; possibly TRBD1 for D (6 bases). The V gene lost 0 bases and the J gene lost 11 bases, with 22 bases spanning the gap. The CDR3 consists of 16 residues. Germline CDR1 MGHDK, CDR2 SYGVNS. DNA of the CDR3: TGTGCCAGCAGTGAATATTCTCAGGGGCTAAGTGAAAGGGCTTTCTTT. It codes for CASSEYSQGLSERAFF.

This rearrangement joins TRBV27 to TRBJ2-1; 7 bases are shared with TRBD2. CDR1 MNHEY and CDR2 SMNVEV come from the germline V gene (reference sequence). This CDR3 has 18 amino acids. V gave up 6 bases and J gave up 6 bases; unmatched junction bases: 20. Here the CDR3 DNA reads TGTGCCAGCAGCTCCCTCTCAGCGGGAAACGCTAATGTCAATGAGCAGTTCTTC. Its translation: CASSSLSAGNANVNEQFF.

The chain has TRBV6-5 and TRBJ1-4; a weak D match, TRBD1 (5 bases). Germline V gives CDR1 MNHEY, CDR2 SVGAGI. The length of the CDR3 is 15 residues. The V end was cut by 6 bases, the J end by 0 bases, with 11 bases between. The CDR3 spells CASRTQASTNEKLFF. In DNA, the CDR3 is TGTGCCAGCAGAACACAGGCCTCAACTAATGAAAAACTGTTTTTT.